Reported below is one TCR beta chain. Its antigen is currently not known. Nothing much larger sits one base from this clone, and base qualities are not available. The data were taken from a study of blood T cell repertoires in COVID-19 (TCRdb year 2020). With respect to the entire study: Samples from collaborators originated in the United States, Italy and Spain and spanned both the acute and convalescent phases of COVID-19. Where HLA class I and class II types were available, the types were taken from metadata supplied by the sample provider, not from assay-based typing. The samples were drawn from the first 160 participants of the ongoing ImmuneRACE study and from 950 to 1,500 subjects provided by 6 global collaborators. A freely available public database, intended as a resource for researchers studying the immune response to SARS-CoV-2, is where the repertoires were released. The material from the prospective study consisted of cDNA or gDNA derived from T cells, B-cell-depleted T cells, or PBMCs. Nearly every sample came with metadata listing a de-identified subject ID, COVID-19 status, age in years and sex. Deeply sampled blood TCRbeta repertoires from subjects exposed to, actively infected with, or recovered from COVID-19 were included in the dataset. Study-wide conclusions, independent of this receptor: Clinical and demographic metadata were provided uncurated, with the amount varying by source and participant.

Including cysteine and phenylalanine, the CDR3 has 15 amino acids. CDR3 DNA is the only sequence kept; it has 45 bases, read in frame from the first base. At one collaborating source in Seattle, patients were enrolled during active infection and were followed longitudinally through the course of disease. Whole blood was collected in K2EDTA tubes by collaborating institutions according to the institutions' own protocols. Collaborator samples were shipped for TCRbeta analysis as frozen whole blood, isolated PBMCs, or DNA extracted from either sample type. TCRbeta CDR3 regions were amplified from genomic DNA by means of the immunoSEQ Assay, a bias-controlled multiplex PCR. Per the authors' processing: Nucleated cell counts per sample were estimated from amplification of reference gene primers within the assay. To quantify the absolute abundance of each unique TCRbeta CDR3 rearrangement, sequence reads were collapsed and filtered. Productive Simpson clonality was computed per sample as the square root of Simpson's diversity index over productive rearrangements. What TCRdb holds here is the immuneACCESS table cut down to in-frame rearrangements. Part of the clones is not present; checked against another copy, under half of the missing clones reflect an unresolved V gene, and the others are unexplained. Clone size and V and J calls were adopted from that table, with D and trimming inferred from the DNA. Counted in this sample were hundreds of thousands of clones; 75% to 90% of them appeared once. Around 13% of the sample is in the top ten clones.

The specimen was peripheral blood. The rearrangement joined TRBV21-1 to TRBJ2-3; the table calls TRBD2, which could not be checked here. TRBV21-1 is noted as a pseudogene. The clonotype originates from a woman aged 70-85 years with COVID-19, enrolled during active disease. Here is the DNA: TGTGCCAGCAGCGCCCGGGAGGGGCGGACAGATACGCAGTATTTT. Translated, it reads CASSAREGRTDTQYF.